The clone carrying this TCR beta chain was observed at least ten times. Its antigen is unknown. The length of the CDR3 is 14 residues. CDR1 is MNHNS and CDR2 is SASEGT in the germline V gene. The V and J ends lost 8 bases and 4 bases, in that order; junction bases with no gene match: 8. This sample stems from a study of T cells in Graves' hyperthyroidism and ophthalmopathy. Findings and limits, study-wide: Ophthalmopathy was distinguished from stable hyperthyroidism by 13 V-J signatures. Ophthalmopathy, which appeared later, was predicted by the model a median roughly 6.4 months before onset.

Clinicians diagnosed patients from clinical symptoms, serum thyroxine and TRAb, thyroid ultrasound and orbital computed tomography. Using RNA transcripts as the source, TCR beta CDR3 regions were amplified. During a first-round RT-PCR of the TCR CDR3, the HTBI primer set was used. TCRdb recomputed calls from the multiplex PCR reads with MiXCR, one row per CDR3 protein. The sample lists around 600,000 distinct CDR3 sequences, approximately 16% occurring once. The V call is TRBV6-1, the J call TRBJ2-7; the match to TRBD2 covers 10 bases. Source material: blood. This TCR derives from a middle-aged woman with Graves' ophthalmopathy. This chain's CDR3 is CASQGSGRAYEQYF. CDR3 DNA: TGTGCCAGCCAGGGCAGCGGGAGGGCTTACGAGCAGTACTTC.